This TCR beta chain was identified during a study of blood T cell repertoires in COVID-19. This clone was seen just once. V shed 1 base and J 5 bases; nucleotides not matched to a gene: 8. CDR1 and CDR2 (germline): SGHNT, YENEEA. The CDR3 totals 16 residues. Assay: immunoSEQ multiplex PCR; the TCRdb copy retains only in-frame clones and omits some. The repertoire holds more than 130,000 clones, with roughly 90% as singletons. This receptor was taken from a man in his fifties or sixties with active or convalescent COVID-19. The V call is TRBV11-3, the J call TRBJ2-1, with TRBD2 matching 7 bases. The material sequenced was peripheral blood. This CDR3 reads CASSLGAGVGNNEQFF. CDR3 DNA sequence: TGTGCCAGCAGCTTAGGGGCGGGAGTAGGGAACAATGAGCAGTTCTTC.